This T cell receptor (beta chain) appears in the sequencing data of a study of graft-versus-host responses after intestinal transplantation. At the level of the study: Transplants given to recipients were multivisceral, liver-intestinal, or isolated intestinal. Every one of the recipients received anti-thymocyte globulin induction and afterwards took tacrolimus and steroids for about 3 years. Whole-study findings and limits: Recipient marrow harbored GvH clones, some of which surfaced first in ileum or blood. Patients with graft-donor T cell macrochimerism had high graft-versus-host to host-versus-graft clonal ratios in allografts.

Sequencing was performed with immunoSEQ multiplex PCR; in TCRdb, only in-frame clones are kept and a portion is missing. The table lists 9,500 to 12,000 clones, about 91% of them singletons. With respect to this clone: Its antigen is not identified.

Germline lookup yields CDR1 ENHRY and CDR2 SYGVKD. There are 15 residues in the CDR3. V lost 0 bases, J lost 5 bases, and 10 bases lay in between. The TCR sequence derives from a human patient who received an intestinal transplant, so some T cells may come from the graft donor. The chain has TRBV10-3 and TRBJ1-4; a possible D gene is TRBD1 (6 bases). The specimen was PBMCs, collected about 70 days after transplant. CDR3 residues: CAISESGGGNEKLFF. In nucleotides, the CDR3 is TGTGCCATCAGTGAGTCTGGAGGGGGGAATGAAAAACTGTTTTTT.